This T cell receptor beta chain was profiled in a study of T cells in Graves' hyperthyroidism and ophthalmopathy. This clonotype was counted ten times or more. V lost 2 bases and J 3 bases, leaving 13 bases between the germline ends. This CDR3 has 16 residues. The CDR3 regions of TCR beta were amplified from RNA transcripts. The HTBI primer set drove a first-round RT-PCR of the TCR CDR3. MiXCR, run by TCRdb on the multiplex PCR reads, gives a single entry per CDR3 protein. The data hold 490,000 or so distinct CDR3 sequences, with approximately 23% observed a single time. This sequence was found in a woman aged 70-85 years with Graves' ophthalmopathy. Material for sequencing was blood. This chain joins TRBV12-3 or TRBV12-4 and TRBJ1-4; D uncertain. The CDR3 DNA is TGTGCCAGCAGTTTAACTCCGACGAGTGCTAATGAAAAACTGTTTTTT. Its protein is CASSLTPTSANEKLFF.